Below, 18 T cell receptor beta chains from the same sample are listed, as sequenced in a study of shared clonotypes between healthy human individuals. Method: immunoSEQ multiplex PCR; TCRdb's copy keeps in-frame clones and lacks some. This table holds a few hundred thousand clones, around 86% found once. Sequencing input: memory CD8+ T cells sorted from blood. The sample's subset: CD45RO+ cells pooled with CCR7-negative TemRA cells. The origin of the receptors is a man younger than 35 in good health.

The chain links TRBV10-1 to TRBJ2-7; no definite D call. Germline assignment: CDR1 WNHNN and CDR2 SYGVQD (reference sequence). CDR3 length: 9 amino acids. V dropped 11 bases and J dropped 2 bases, with 4 bases sitting between them. The CDR3 here is CAGPYEQYF. The CDR3, as DNA: TGCGCCGGACCCTACGAGCAGTACTTC.

The chain is built from TRBV18 and TRBJ2-5, with D hard to call. With 1 base removed from V and 2 bases from J, the gap between germline ends came to 11 bases. The CDR3 contains 15 residues. The germline V gene has CDR1 KGHSH and CDR2 LQKENI. In DNA form, the CDR3 reads TGTGCCAGCTCACCACAGGGTTGGTCACAAGAGACCCAGTACTTC. This sequence encodes CASSPQGWSQETQYF.

V usage is TRBV5-5 and J usage is TRBJ1-3, with 7 bases fitting TRBD1. This CDR3 contains 14 residues. J lost 2 bases, V lost 4 bases, and 3 bases had no gene match. The germline V gene encodes CDR1 SGHKS and CDR2 YYEKEE (reference sequence). The CDR3 region is CASSNTGAGNTIYF. DNA of the CDR3: TGTGCCAGCAGCAATACAGGGGCTGGAAACACCATATATTTT.

The chain couples TRBV2 to TRBJ2-7; weak D call: TRBD1 (6 bases). V was cut by 4 bases and J by 3 bases, with 16 bases left in between. There are 15 residues in the CDR3. Per germline, CDR1 SNHLY and CDR2 FYNNEI. CDR3 region: CASSGLGQIYYEQYF. CDR3 coding DNA: TGTGCCAGCAGTGGCTTAGGACAGATATACTACGAGCAGTACTTC.

This clone appeared once. V is TRBV11-3 and J is TRBJ2-5; D gene ambiguous. Between the trimmed V and J ends, which lost 2 bases and 5 bases, there was a span of 9 bases. The CDR3 contains 13 residues. Germline assignment: CDR1 SGHNT and CDR2 YENEEA. This chain's CDR3 is CASSLMPEETQYF. CDR3 sequence (DNA): TGTGCCAGCAGCTTAATGCCAGAGGAGACCCAGTACTTC.

This chain uses TRBV2 with TRBJ2-7; 8 nucleotides agree with TRBD2. The trim removed 6 bases at V and 0 bases at J, leaving 4 bases unmatched. Germline V lookup: CDR1 SNHLY, CDR2 FYNNEI. This CDR3 is 14 amino acids long. CDR3 nucleotides: TGTGCCAGCAGATTAGCGGGGATCTCCTACGAGCAGTACTTC. Amino acids: CASRLAGISYEQYF.

This clone has just one count. The chain links TRBV2 to TRBJ2-1; 15 nucleotides line up with TRBD2. Unmatched junction bases numbered 13, after V lost 7 bases and J lost 3 bases. Looked up from germline, CDR1 is SNHLY and CDR2 is FYNNEI. There are 19 residues in the CDR3. The chain's CDR3 is CASNGLAGGHQLFYNEQFF. As DNA, the CDR3 is TGTGCCAGCAACGGACTAGCGGGGGGGCATCAATTGTTCTACAATGAGCAGTTCTTC.

This clone was counted between two and nine times. The chain joins TRBV13 to TRBJ1-1; 7 nucleotides agree with TRBD1. The germline gives CDR1 PRHDT, CDR2 FYEKMQ (reference sequence). The V and J ends lost 4 bases and 3 bases, in that order; junction bases with no gene match: 20. The CDR3 runs to 19 residues. This chain's CDR3 is CASSSFSGTETFVDTEAFF. The CDR3 region has the DNA TGTGCCAGCAGCTCTTTTTCCGGGACAGAGACTTTTGTGGACACTGAAGCTTTCTTT.

The V call is TRBV7-9, the J call TRBJ2-5; TRBD1 might be the D (5 bases). There are 13 residues in the CDR3. Germline CDR1 reads SEHNR; CDR2 reads FQNEAQ (reference sequence). V lost 1 base and J 7 bases, leaving 10 bases between the germline ends. CDR3 coding DNA: TGTGCCAGCAGCTTAGATCAGGGCGGGACCCAGTACTTC. Its translation is CASSLDQGGTQYF.

The chain joins TRBV9 to TRBJ2-5; unclear D gene. Germline loops: CDR1 SGDLS, CDR2 YYNGEE. The CDR3 consists of 14 residues. V was pared by 0 bases and J by 0 bases, with 6 bases between. CDR3 bases: TGTGCCAGCAGCGTAGGTGGCAACCAAGAGACCCAGTACTTC. Protein: CASSVGGNQETQYF.

The chain has TRBV10-3 and TRBJ2-1; maybe TRBD1 (5 bases). This CDR3 comprises 15 residues. Germline V gene sequence: CDR1 ENHRY, CDR2 SYGVKD. V was cut by 3 bases and J by 7 bases, with 16 bases left in between. The CDR3: CAISDGAGKRNEQFF. CDR3 nucleotides: TGTGCCATCAGTGACGGAGCAGGGAAGAGGAATGAGCAGTTCTTC.

The rearrangement links TRBV19 to TRBJ2-7; TRBD2 is a possible D gene (6 bases). The germline V gene encodes CDR1 LNHDA and CDR2 SQIVND (reference sequence). The CDR3 totals 14 residues. Trimming left V 3 bases short and J 0 bases short, with 9 bases between. The CDR3 protein is CASSISGISYEQYF. The CDR3, as DNA: TGTGCCAGTAGTATTAGCGGAATCTCCTACGAGCAGTACTTC.

The chain employs TRBV18 and TRBJ2-5, with D tentatively TRBD1 (5 bases). CDR1 is KGHSH and CDR2 is LQKENI in the germline V gene. The CDR3 is made up of 15 amino acids. V shed 3 bases and J shed 3 bases, with 14 bases lying between them. CDR3 DNA: TGTGCCAGCTCACCGCGATTTTTCAGGGAAGAGACCCAGTACTTC. Its protein is CASSPRFFREETQYF.

As regards this clone: A much larger clone is a single base away; this may be a read error. V and J are TRBV9 and TRBJ1-1, with a tentative D call TRBD1 (5 bases). Germline lookup yields CDR1 SGDLS and CDR2 YYNGEE. CDR3 length: 13 amino acids. Deletions cut 0 bases from V and 6 bases from J, with 9 bases between. The CDR3 region is CASSVGGTPEAFF. In DNA, the CDR3 is TGTGCCAGCAGCGTAGGGGGGACCCCTGAAGCTTTCTTT.

The rearrangement uses TRBV7-2 and TRBJ2-7; TRBD1 aligns across 7 bases. Germline V gene data show CDR1 as SGHTA and CDR2 as FQGNSA. With V trimmed by 3 bases and J by 2 bases, 4 bases remained unmatched. The CDR3 is made up of 14 amino acids. The CDR3 spells CASSFIGQAYEQYF. The CDR3 DNA is TGTGCCAGCAGCTTCATCGGACAGGCCTACGAGCAGTACTTC.

V and J are TRBV25-1 and TRBJ2-1; either TRBD1 or TRBD2 may supply D (5 bases each). This CDR3 is built from 12 residues. Germline V lookup: CDR1 MGHDK, CDR2 SYGVNS. V lost 6 bases, J lost 10 bases, and 13 bases lay in between. CDR3 protein: CASSHPGHEQFF. CDR3 DNA sequence: TGTGCCAGCAGCCACCCGGGGCACGAGCAGTTCTTC.

This clone was counted a single time. This chain joins TRBV5-6 and TRBJ2-6; the D is unclear. The CDR3 sequence is 15 residues long. From germline, CDR1 is SGHDT and CDR2 YYEEEE. Trimming left V 4 bases short and J 1 base short, with 9 bases between. The CDR3 region has the DNA TGTGCCAGCAGCCCCTATGTTTCTGGGGCCAACGTCCTGACTTTC. Translated: CASSPYVSGANVLTF.

The rearrangement uses TRBV6-1 and TRBJ1-1, with no clear D. The germline V and J ends were trimmed by 1 base and 7 bases, with 13 bases remaining between them. In germline, CDR1 is MNHNS, CDR2 SASEGT. The CDR3 extends over 14 amino acids. The CDR3 spells CASSEVRGFNEAFF. CDR3 coding DNA: TGTGCCAGCAGTGAAGTTAGAGGGTTCAATGAAGCTTTCTTT.